What follows is one T cell receptor (beta chain) and its context. The sample is drawn from a study of blood T cell repertoires in COVID-19. The CDR3 covers 14 residues. Germline values: CDR1 KGHSH, CDR2 LQKENI. V was clipped by 3 bases and J by 5 bases, with 13 bases between them. Using immunoSEQ multiplex PCR, the repertoire was profiled, and TCRdb retains in-frame clones only, with some absent. The data hold 84,000 or so clones, with 60% to 85% observed a single time. The specimen was peripheral blood. The V and J genes are TRBV18 and TRBJ1-1; D not certain. The clonotype was recovered from a human donor in a cohort sampled during active COVID-19. As DNA, the CDR3 is TGTGCCAGCTCACCCGCGGGGATGGGAACTGAAGCTTTCTTT. This codes for CASSPAGMGTEAFF.